The 8 T cell receptor beta chains below come from one sample, sequenced in a study of early T cells in non-severe SARS-CoV-2 infection. TCRdb reprocessed the 5' RACE reads with MiXCR, giving one entry per CDR3 protein. The table records tens of thousands of distinct CDR3 sequences, about 4% of them present only once. The sample comprised whole blood. The receptors come from an adult who was a healthcare worker with PCR-confirmed SARS-CoV-2 infection or an uninfected control (not recorded which).

This clonotype was found a few times. This rearrangement joins TRBV29-1 to TRBJ2-1; 12 nucleotides match TRBD1. The CDR3 spans 14 residues. J was trimmed by 6 bases and V by 4 bases; bases with no gene match: 4. From germline, CDR1 is SQVTM and CDR2 ANQGSEA. The CDR3 nucleotides are TGCAGCGTTGCCCGGGACAGGGGGCTCAATGAGCAGTTCTTC. As protein: CSVARDRGLNEQFF.

This clonotype was picked up many times. The chain couples TRBV7-2 to TRBJ2-2, with D unresolved. Germline V gene lookup returns CDR1 SGHTA and CDR2 FQGNSA. Trimming left V 6 bases short and J 2 bases short, with 4 bases between. CDR3 length: 12 residues. The CDR3 reads CASRYNTGELFF. CDR3 in DNA: TGTGCCAGCAGATATAACACCGGGGAGCTGTTTTTT.

In this sample, this clonotype turned up many times. The chain joins TRBV7-9 to TRBJ1-1; 7 nucleotides match TRBD1. The CDR3 spans 15 residues. Per germline, CDR1 SEHNR and CDR2 FQNEAQ (reference sequence). The trim removed 5 bases at V and 0 bases at J, leaving 6 bases unmatched. In DNA form, the CDR3 reads TGTGCCAGCAGCCAACGACAGGGATTGAACACTGAAGCTTTCTTT. The encoded protein is CASSQRQGLNTEAFF.

The chain is built from TRBV2 and TRBJ2-5; no clear D. Germline V CDR1 and CDR2: SNHLY, FYNNEI. V lost 1 base, J lost 5 bases, and 5 bases lay in between. CDR3 length: 12 amino acids. In DNA, the CDR3 is TGTGCCAGCAGTGAAGAGGCGGAGACCCAGTACTTC. Protein sequence: CASSEEAETQYF.

The chain employs TRBV9 and TRBJ2-7; D is unclear. V lost 0 bases, J lost 0 bases, and 4 bases lay in between. The CDR3 contains 13 residues. Per germline, CDR1 SGDLS and CDR2 YYNGEE. Here the CDR3 reads CASSVGHSYEQYF. The CDR3 region has the DNA TGTGCCAGCAGCGTAGGACACTCCTACGAGCAGTACTTC.

The chain uses TRBV12-3 or TRBV12-4 and TRBJ2-5; TRBD2 might be the D (5 bases). The CDR3 covers 12 residues. Trimming cost V 5 bases and J 5 bases, with 9 bases left between them. The CDR3 is CASSPPGETQYF. The CDR3 region has the DNA TGTGCCAGCAGTCCCCCGGGGGAGACCCAGTACTTC.

This chain links TRBV6-1 with TRBJ1-6, with a weak D call TRBD1 (6 bases). V was shortened by 6 bases and J by 10 bases, with 10 bases between the two germline ends. The CDR3 contains 12 residues. Germline loops: CDR1 MNHNS, CDR2 SASEGT. CDR3 sequence (DNA): TGTGCCAGCAGCCCCAGGGGATCACCCCTCCACTTT. This sequence encodes CASSPRGSPLHF.

This clonotype was counted ten times or more. V gene TRBV4-1 combines with J gene TRBJ1-1; D gene ambiguous. The ends were cut back, 3 bases at V and 1 base at J, with 18 bases in the middle. The CDR3 loop spans 17 amino acids. Germline V gene lookup returns CDR1 MGHRA and CDR2 YSYEKL. This CDR3 is CASSQLLAPGRNTEAFF. The CDR3 DNA reads TGCGCCAGCAGCCAGCTACTTGCCCCGGGCCGGAACACTGAAGCTTTCTTT.